The entry below gives a single TCR beta chain sequence along with its context. The data derive from a study of blood T cell repertoires in COVID-19. The data were produced by immunoSEQ multiplex PCR, yet TCRdb's version contains in-frame clones alone and is incomplete. The top ten hold less than 1.5% of the sample, which has 50,000 to 75,000 clones, roughly 86% seen once. CDR1 and CDR2 (germline): DFQATT, SNEGSKA (reference sequence). This CDR3 spans 11 amino acids. With 3 bases removed from V and 1 base from J, the gap between germline ends came to 3 bases. The rearrangement uses TRBV20-1 and TRBJ1-1; D uncertain. The specimen sequenced was peripheral blood. The receptor comes from a man in his 60s with acute or convalescent COVID-19. CDR3 amino acids: CSARRNTEAFF. The CDR3 DNA sequence: TGCAGTGCTAGGAGGAACACTGAAGCTTTCTTT.